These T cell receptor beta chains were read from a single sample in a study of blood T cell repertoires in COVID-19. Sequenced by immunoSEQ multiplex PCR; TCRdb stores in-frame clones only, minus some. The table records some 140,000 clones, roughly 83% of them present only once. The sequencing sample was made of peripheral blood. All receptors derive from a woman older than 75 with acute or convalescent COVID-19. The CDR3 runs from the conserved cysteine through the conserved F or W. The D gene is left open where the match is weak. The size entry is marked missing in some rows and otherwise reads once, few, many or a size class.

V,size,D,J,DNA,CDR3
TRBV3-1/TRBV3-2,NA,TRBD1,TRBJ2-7,TGTGCCAGCAGCCACCGGACAGGGACCTACGAGCAGTACTTC,CASSHRTGTYEQYF
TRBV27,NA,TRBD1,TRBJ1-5,TGTGCCAGCAGTTTAATAGGGGTAGGGGACAGGGGAAGGATCCTGAACAATCAGCCCCAGCATTTT,CASSLIGVGDRGRILNNQPQHF
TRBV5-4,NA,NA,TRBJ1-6,TGTGCCAGCACCGAAGGGGGGGCTTATAATTCACCCCTCCACTTT,CASTEGGAYNSPLHF
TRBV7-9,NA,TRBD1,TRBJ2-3,TGTGCCAGCAGCCCCTGGACAGGGGCTCTGGCAGATACGCAGTATTTT,CASSPWTGALADTQYF
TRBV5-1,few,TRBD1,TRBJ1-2,TGCGCCAGCAGCCCGGACAGGGCGAGGGGCTACACCTTC,CASSPDRARGYTF
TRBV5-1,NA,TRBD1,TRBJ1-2,TGCGCCAGCAGTCCCGGACAGGTTCGAGGGTATGGCTACACCTTC,CASSPGQVRGYGYTF
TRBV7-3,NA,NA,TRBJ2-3,TGTGCCAGCAGCTTAACTAGCGGCGGGGCAGATACGCAGTATTTT,CASSLTSGGADTQYF
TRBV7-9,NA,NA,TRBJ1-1,TGTGCCAGCAGCTTAGTCAGGCAGCCGAACACTGAAGCTTTCTTT,CASSLVRQPNTEAFF
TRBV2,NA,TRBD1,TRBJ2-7,TGTGCCAGCAGTGAAGCGGACAGGGGAGAAGGGGAGCAGTACTTC,CASSEADRGEGEQYF
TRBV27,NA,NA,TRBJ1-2,TGTGCCAGCAGTCGCGCGGGGGGGGTGCCTGGGTATGGCTACACCTTC,CASSRAGGVPGYGYTF
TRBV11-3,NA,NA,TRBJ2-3,TGTGCCAGCAGCTTAGATTCAGCAAGAGCCGATTCAAACAGAAATACCCGCACAGATACGCAGTATTTT,CASSLDSARADSNRNTRTDTQYF
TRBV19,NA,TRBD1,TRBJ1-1,TGTGCCAGTACCGGGGACAGGGCATTGAAGCTTTCTGTTGAAGCTTTCTTT,CASTGDRALKLSVEAFF
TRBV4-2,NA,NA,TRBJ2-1,TGTGCCAGCAGCCAGTGGCGACAGTATGAGCAGTTCTTC,CASSQWRQYEQFF
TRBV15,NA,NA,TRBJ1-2,TGTGCCACCAGCAGAGACCCCCTCGTTAACTATGGCTACACCTTC,CATSRDPLVNYGYTF
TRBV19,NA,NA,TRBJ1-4,TGTGCCAGTAGTATAACAGGAACTAATGAAAAACTGTTTTTT,CASSITGTNEKLFF
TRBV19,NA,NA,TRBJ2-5,TGTGCCAGTAGTTCGACAATTATCCAAGAGACCCAGTACTTC,CASSSTIIQETQYF
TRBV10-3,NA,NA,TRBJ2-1,TGTGCCATCAGTGAGTCGCGAAGTCAGGTGGGGCACAATGAGCAGTTCTTC,CAISESRSQVGHNEQFF
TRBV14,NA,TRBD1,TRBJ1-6,TGTGCCAGCAGCCCCAGGCACAGGGGGCAGGGGGGTTCACCCCTCCACTTT,CASSPRHRGQGGSPLHF
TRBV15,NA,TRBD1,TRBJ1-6,TGTGCCACCAGCAGAGGAACAGGGGGGAATTCACCCCTCCACTTT,CATSRGTGGNSPLHF
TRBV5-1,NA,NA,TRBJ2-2,TGCGCCAGCAGCCCGCGGTTGATTCTGAACACCGGGGAGCTGTTTTTT,CASSPRLILNTGELFF
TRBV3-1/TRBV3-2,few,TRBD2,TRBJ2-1,TGTGCCAGCAGCCATCTAGCGGGGGCTGGGGAGCAGTTCTTC,CASSHLAGAGEQFF
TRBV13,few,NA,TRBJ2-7,TGTGCCAGCAGCTTAGGTAGGGGTAGCTACGAGCAGTACTTC,CASSLGRGSYEQYF
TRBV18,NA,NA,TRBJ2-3,TGTGCCAGCTCACGGACTGGGACTAGCACAGATACGCAGTATTTT,CASSRTGTSTDTQYF
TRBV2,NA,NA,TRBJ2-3,TGTGCCAGCAGTGCGCTCCCCTTAGATAGCACAGATACGCAGTATTTT,CASSALPLDSTDTQYF
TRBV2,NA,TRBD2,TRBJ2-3,TGTGCCAGCCGGGGGGATACGACAGATACGCAGTATTTT,CASRGDTTDTQYF
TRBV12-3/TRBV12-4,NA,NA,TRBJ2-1,TGTGCCAGCAGTCCGGACTGGTTTGGTGAGCAGTTCTTC,CASSPDWFGEQFF
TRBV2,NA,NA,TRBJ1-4,TGTGCCAGCAAGTCCAGGGAAACAGCTAATGAAAAACTGTTTTTT,CASKSRETANEKLFF
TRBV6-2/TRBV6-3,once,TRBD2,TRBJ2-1,TGTGCCAGCAGTTACTCGAATAGCGGGGGCTACAATGAGCAGTTCTTC,CASSYSNSGGYNEQFF
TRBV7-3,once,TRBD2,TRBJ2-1,TGTGCCAGCAGCTTGATGGCGGGGGTCGAGCAGTTCTTC,CASSLMAGVEQFF